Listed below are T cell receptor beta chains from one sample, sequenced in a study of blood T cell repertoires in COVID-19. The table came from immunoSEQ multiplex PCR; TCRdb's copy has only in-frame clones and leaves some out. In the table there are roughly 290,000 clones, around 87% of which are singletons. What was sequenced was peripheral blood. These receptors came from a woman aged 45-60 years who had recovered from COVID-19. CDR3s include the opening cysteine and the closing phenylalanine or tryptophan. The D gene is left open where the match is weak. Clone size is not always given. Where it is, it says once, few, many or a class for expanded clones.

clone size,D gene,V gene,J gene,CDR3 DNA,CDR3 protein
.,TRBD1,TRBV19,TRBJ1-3,TGTGCCAGTAGTAAAATCAGGGGGGACTCTGGAAACACCATATATTTT,CASSKIRGDSGNTIYF
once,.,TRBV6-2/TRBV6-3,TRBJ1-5,TGTGCCAGCAGTTACCCGGACAGCCCGCGACATTTT,CASSYPDSPRHF
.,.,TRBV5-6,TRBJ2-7,TGTGCCAGCAGCTTGGCAAGGCGGGAGCAGTACTTC,CASSLARREQYF
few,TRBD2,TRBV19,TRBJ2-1,TGTGCCAGTAGTATCTTGGGGGAGGGCCTCCAAATCTTC,CASSILGEGLQIF
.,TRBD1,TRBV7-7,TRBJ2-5,TGTGCCAGCAGCAGCCGGGACAGGGAGACCCAGTACTTC,CASSSRDRETQYF
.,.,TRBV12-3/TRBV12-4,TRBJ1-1,TGTGCCAGCAGCCCACATGAGAACACTGAAGCTTTCTTT,CASSPHENTEAFF
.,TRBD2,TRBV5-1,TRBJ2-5,TGCGCCAGCAGCCCCCGACTAGCGGGGGGACCTAACCAAGAGACCCAGTACTTC,CASSPRLAGGPNQETQYF
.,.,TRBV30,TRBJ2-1,TGTGCCTGGAGTACTTGGAGGAGCTCCTACAATGAGCAGTTCTTC,CAWSTWRSSYNEQFF
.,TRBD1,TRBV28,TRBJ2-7,TGTGCCAGCAATCCTCCCGGGACAGCTGCCCACGAGCAGTACTTC,CASNPPGTAAHEQYF
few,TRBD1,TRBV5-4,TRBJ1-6,TGTGCCAGCAGCTTGGATGGACAGGGTTATAGTTCACCCCTCCACTTT,CASSLDGQGYSSPLHF
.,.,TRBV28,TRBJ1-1,TGTGCCAGCGGGGACTTTAACACTGAAGCTTTCTTT,CASGDFNTEAFF
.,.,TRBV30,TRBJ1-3,TGTGCCTGGAGTCTACTCCTAGGAAACACCATATATTTT,CAWSLLLGNTIYF
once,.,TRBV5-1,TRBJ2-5,TGCGCCAGCAGCTTAGAGATCCCGGGGGAGACCCAGTACTTC,CASSLEIPGETQYF
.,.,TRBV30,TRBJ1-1,TGTGCCTGGAGTGTGGCAGGCGAAGCTTTCTTT,CAWSVAGEAFF
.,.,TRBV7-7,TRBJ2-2,TGTGCCAGCAGCCGAACGTCCCCGGCCGGCGGCCTCCCGGAGCTGTTTTTT,CASSRTSPAGGLPELFF
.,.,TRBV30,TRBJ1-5,TGTGCCTGGAGTGTAGGGAGGGCTAATCAGCCCCAGCATTTT,CAWSVGRANQPQHF
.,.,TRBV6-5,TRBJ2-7,TGTGCCAGCAGTCGAGATGACTTTCGCGCCGAGCAGTACTTC,CASSRDDFRAEQYF
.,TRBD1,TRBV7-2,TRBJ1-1,TGTGCCAGCAGCCCCCCGGACAGGGGGCCGAGTGAAGCTTTCTTT,CASSPPDRGPSEAFF
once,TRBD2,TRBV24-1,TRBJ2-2,TGTGCCACCAGTGCCCCGGGACTAAACACCGGGGAGCTGTTTTTT,CATSAPGLNTGELFF
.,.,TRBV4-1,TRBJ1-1,TGCGCCAGCAGCCAAGATACGACAGTGCCCAACACTGAAGCTTTCTTT,CASSQDTTVPNTEAFF
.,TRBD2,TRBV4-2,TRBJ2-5,TGTGCCAGCAGCCAGACTAGCGGACAAGAGACCCAGTACTTC,CASSQTSGQETQYF
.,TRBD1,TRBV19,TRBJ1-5,TGTGCCAGTAGTACCGCACAGGGGCGGGATCAGCCCCAGCATTTT,CASSTAQGRDQPQHF
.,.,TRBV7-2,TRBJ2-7,TGTGCCAGCAGCTTAGAGTCGGGGAACTACGAGCAGTACTTC,CASSLESGNYEQYF
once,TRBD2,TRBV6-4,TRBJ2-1,TGTGCCAGCAGTGTGGAGGCTAGCGGGGGAGATGAGCAGTTCTTC,CASSVEASGGDEQFF
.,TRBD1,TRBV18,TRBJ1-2,TGTGCCAGCTCACCCCAGGGGGCATATGGCTACACCTTC,CASSPQGAYGYTF
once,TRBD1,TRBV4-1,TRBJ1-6,TGCGCCAGCAGCCAGGAGGGTCTCGGGACAGATAATTCACCCCTCCACTTT,CASSQEGLGTDNSPLHF
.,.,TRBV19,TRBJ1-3,TGTGCCAGTAGTAAGCCTTCACCTGGAAACACCATATATTTT,CASSKPSPGNTIYF
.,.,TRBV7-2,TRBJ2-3,TGTGCCAGCAGCTTAAGAAGCGGTCGTGATACGCAGTATTTT,CASSLRSGRDTQYF
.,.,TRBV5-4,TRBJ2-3,TGTGCCAGCAGCTTTGGCAGGGTCACAGATACGCAGTATTTT,CASSFGRVTDTQYF
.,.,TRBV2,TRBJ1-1,TGTGCCAGCAGCACACAGGGAAGAGACACTGAAGCTTTCTTT,CASSTQGRDTEAFF
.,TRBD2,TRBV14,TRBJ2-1,TGTGCCAGCAGCCCTTTTGGACTAGCGGGGGTAGAGCAGTTCTTC,CASSPFGLAGVEQFF
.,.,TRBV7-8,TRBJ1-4,TGTGCCAGCAGCCGTGGGGGGGGTACTGAAAAACTGTTTTTT,CASSRGGGTEKLFF
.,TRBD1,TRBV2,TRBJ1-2,TGTGCCAGCAGGACCGGGACAGATTATGGCTACACCTTC,CASRTGTDYGYTF
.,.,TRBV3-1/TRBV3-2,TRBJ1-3,TGTGCCAGCAGCCAAAGCATAGACTCTGGAAACACCATATATTTT,CASSQSIDSGNTIYF
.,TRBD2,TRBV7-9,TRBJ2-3,TGTGCCAGCAGCTTAATCGGACTAGCGGTCACAGATACGCAGTATTTT,CASSLIGLAVTDTQYF
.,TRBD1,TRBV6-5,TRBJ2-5,TGTGCCAGCAGCTCGACAGGGGGCCTAGAGACCCAGTACTTC,CASSSTGGLETQYF
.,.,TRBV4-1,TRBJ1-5,TGCGCCAGCAGCCAACTCTGGGGCGATCAGCCCCAGCATTTT,CASSQLWGDQPQHF
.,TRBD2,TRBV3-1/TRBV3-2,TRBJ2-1,TGTGCCAGCTCAGAGCGGGGGGTATACAATGAGCAGTTCTTC,CASSERGVYNEQFF
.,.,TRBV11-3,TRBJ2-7,TGTGCCAGCAGTTCGGGCTACGAGCAGTACTTC,CASSSGYEQYF
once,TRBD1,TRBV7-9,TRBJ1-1,TGTGCCAGCAGCTCGACAGGGATCACTGAAGCTTTCTTT,CASSSTGITEAFF
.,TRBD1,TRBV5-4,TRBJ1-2,TGTGCCAGCAGTCTGGCCGGGACAGGAAACTATGGCTACACCTTC,CASSLAGTGNYGYTF
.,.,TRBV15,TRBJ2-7,TGTGCCACCAGCAGAGAGAGTTCCATGGTGTCCTACGAGCAGTACTTC,CATSRESSMVSYEQYF
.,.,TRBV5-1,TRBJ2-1,TGCGCCAGCAGCTTGGGGGACTCCCGGGATGAGCAGTTCTTC,CASSLGDSRDEQFF
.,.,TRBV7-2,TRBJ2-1,TGTGCCAGCAGCTTGGGACTGAGCTCCTACAATGAGCAGTTCTTC,CASSLGLSSYNEQFF
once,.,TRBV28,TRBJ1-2,TGTGCCAGCAGTTTACGCCCCCATGCGGTTACGAACTATGGCTACACCTTC,CASSLRPHAVTNYGYTF
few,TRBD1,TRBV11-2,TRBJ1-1,TGTGCCAGCAGCCCGGGACAGGGGGTCGACACTGAAGCTTTCTTT,CASSPGQGVDTEAFF
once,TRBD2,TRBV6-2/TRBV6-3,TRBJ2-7,TGTGCCAGCAGCCCATTGCCTGGGACTAGCGGGAGTATGGTCGAGCAGTACTTC,CASSPLPGTSGSMVEQYF
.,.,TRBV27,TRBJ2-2,TGTGCCAGCCGGGGACACACGAACACCGGGGAGCTGTTTTTT,CASRGHTNTGELFF
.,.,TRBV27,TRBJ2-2,TGTGCCAGCAGTTTAGATTTGCAGGGTACCACCGGGGAGCTGTTTTTT,CASSLDLQGTTGELFF
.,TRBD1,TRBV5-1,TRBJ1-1,TGCGCCAGCAGCTTGGACAGGGGGAGAACTGAAGCTTTCTTT,CASSLDRGRTEAFF
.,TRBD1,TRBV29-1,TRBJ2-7,TGCAGCGTCGCTAGTATGACAGGGAACCACGAGCAGTACTTC,CSVASMTGNHEQYF
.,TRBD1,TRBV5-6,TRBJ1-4,TGTGCCAGCAGCTTGTATACAGGGGTCACAACTAATGAAAAACTGTTTTTT,CASSLYTGVTTNEKLFF
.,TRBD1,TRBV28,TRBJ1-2,TGTGCCAGCAGTTCAGGGGGACAGGCGGAAGGCTACACCTTC,CASSSGGQAEGYTF
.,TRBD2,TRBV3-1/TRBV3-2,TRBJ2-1,TGTGCCAGCAGCCTCGGGGGGGCCGCCTACAATGAGCAGTTCTTC,CASSLGGAAYNEQFF
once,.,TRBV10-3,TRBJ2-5,TGTGCCATCGGGGGAGGGGGAGAAGAGACCCAGTACTTC,CAIGGGGEETQYF
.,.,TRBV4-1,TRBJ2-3,TGCGCCAGCGTGGAGTGGGGGGGCACAGATACGCAGTATTTT,CASVEWGGTDTQYF
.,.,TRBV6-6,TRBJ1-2,TGTGCCAGCAACGAGTATTCAAACTATGGCTACACCTTC,CASNEYSNYGYTF
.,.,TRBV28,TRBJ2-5,TGTGCCAGCAGTTCTACACGGGAAGAGACCCAGTACTTC,CASSSTREETQYF
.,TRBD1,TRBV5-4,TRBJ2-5,TGTGCCAGCAGCTTGGCAGGACAGGGGAGGACCCAGTACTTC,CASSLAGQGRTQYF
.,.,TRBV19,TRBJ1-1,TGTGCCAGTAGTACCCTGAGGGCCTTCCAGAACACTGAAGCTTTCTTT,CASSTLRAFQNTEAFF